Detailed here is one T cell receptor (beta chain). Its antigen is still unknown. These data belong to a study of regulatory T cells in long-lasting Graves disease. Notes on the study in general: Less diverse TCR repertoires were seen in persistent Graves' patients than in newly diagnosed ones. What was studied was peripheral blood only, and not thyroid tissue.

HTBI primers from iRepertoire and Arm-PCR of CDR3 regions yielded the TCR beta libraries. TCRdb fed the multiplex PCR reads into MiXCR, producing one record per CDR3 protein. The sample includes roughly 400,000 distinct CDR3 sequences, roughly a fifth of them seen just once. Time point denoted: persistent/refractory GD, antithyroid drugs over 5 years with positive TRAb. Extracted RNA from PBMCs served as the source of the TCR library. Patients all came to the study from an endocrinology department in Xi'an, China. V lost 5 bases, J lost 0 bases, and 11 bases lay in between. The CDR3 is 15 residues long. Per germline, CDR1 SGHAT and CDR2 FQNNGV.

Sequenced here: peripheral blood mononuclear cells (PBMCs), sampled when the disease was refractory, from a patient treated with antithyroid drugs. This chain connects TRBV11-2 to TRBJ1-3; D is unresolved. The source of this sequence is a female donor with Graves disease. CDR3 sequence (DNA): TGTGCCAGCAGCCCCCTGGTGTCCTCTGGAAACACCATATATTTT. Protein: CASSPLVSSGNTIYF.